What follows is one T cell receptor (beta chain) and its context. Original handling: The assay estimated nucleated cells by amplifying reference gene primers. Using immunoSEQ multiplex PCR, the repertoire was profiled, and TCRdb retains in-frame clones only, with some absent. The DNA was the basis for D and trimming; V, J and clone size are from that table. The sample holds approximately 260,000 clones, 75% to 90% seen once. The entry originates in a study of blood T cell repertoires in COVID-19. The source is a human donor in a cohort sampled during active COVID-19. The sample was peripheral blood.

The CDR3 region has the DNA TGCGCCAGCAGTGACATCGGGACAGGGAGTCACAATGAGCAGTTCTTC. Translating it yields CASSDIGTGSHNEQFF. This sequence joins TRBV10-1 and TRBJ2-1; 9 bases agree with TRBD1. The CDR3 loop spans 16 amino acids. The V and J ends lost 3 bases and 5 bases, in that order; junction bases with no gene match: 8. Germline V lookup: CDR1 WNHNN, CDR2 SYGVQD (reference sequence).